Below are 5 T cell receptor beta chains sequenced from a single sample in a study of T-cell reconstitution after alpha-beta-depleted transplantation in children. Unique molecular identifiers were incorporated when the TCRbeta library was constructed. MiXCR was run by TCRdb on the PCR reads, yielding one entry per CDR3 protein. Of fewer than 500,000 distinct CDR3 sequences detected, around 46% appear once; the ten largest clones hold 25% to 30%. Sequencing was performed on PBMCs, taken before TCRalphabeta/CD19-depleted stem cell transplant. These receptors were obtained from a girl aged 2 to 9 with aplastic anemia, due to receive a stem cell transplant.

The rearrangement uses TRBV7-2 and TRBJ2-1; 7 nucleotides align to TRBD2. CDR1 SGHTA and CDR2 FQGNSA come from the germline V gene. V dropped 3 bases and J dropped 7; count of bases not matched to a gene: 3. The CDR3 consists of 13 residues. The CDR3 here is CASSLRGRNEQFF. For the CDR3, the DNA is TGTGCCAGCAGCTTGCGGGGGAGGAATGAGCAGTTCTTC.

In nucleotides, the CDR3 is TGCAGTGCTGAGACGGGACGTCGACCCTCTGAAGCTTTCTTT. Protein: CSAETGRRPSEAFF. The rearrangement links TRBV20-1 to TRBJ1-1; D perhaps matches TRBD1 (5 bases). There are 14 residues in the CDR3. Between the trimmed V and J ends, which lost 5 bases and 6 bases, there was a span of 19 bases. Germline CDR1 DFQATT, CDR2 SNEGSKA (reference sequence).

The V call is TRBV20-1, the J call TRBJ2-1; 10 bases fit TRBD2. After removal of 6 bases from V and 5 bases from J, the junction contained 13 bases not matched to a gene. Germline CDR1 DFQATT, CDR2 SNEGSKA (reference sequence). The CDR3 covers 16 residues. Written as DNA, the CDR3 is TGCAGTGCGTCAGAGAGAAGCGGGAGGGCCCACAATGAGCAGTTCTTC. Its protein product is CSASERSGRAHNEQFF.

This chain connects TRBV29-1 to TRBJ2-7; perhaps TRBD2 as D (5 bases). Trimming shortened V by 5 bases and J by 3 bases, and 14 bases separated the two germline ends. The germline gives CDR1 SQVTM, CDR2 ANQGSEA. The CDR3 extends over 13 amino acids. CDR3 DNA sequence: TGCAGCGTTCAATCGGGGAGAGACTACGAGCAGTACTTC. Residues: CSVQSGRDYEQYF.

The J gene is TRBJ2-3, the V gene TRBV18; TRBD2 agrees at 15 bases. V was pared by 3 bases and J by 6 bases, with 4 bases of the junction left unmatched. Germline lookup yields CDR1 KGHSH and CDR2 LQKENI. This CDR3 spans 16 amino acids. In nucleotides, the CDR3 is TGTGCCAGCTCACCCGAAGGACTAGCGGGAGGGGATACGCAGTATTTT. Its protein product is CASSPEGLAGGDTQYF.